This T cell receptor (beta chain) came from a study of molecular identifiers for immune sequencing clone quantification. Findings of the study overall: Clones with over 20 RNA copies captured over 98% of effector molecules but under 1% of naive ones.

This clonotype turned up a few times. Antigen specificity is unknown. This CDR3 is 15 amino acids long. Germline V CDR1 and CDR2: LGHDT, YNNKEL (reference sequence). V dropped 4 bases and J dropped 3 bases, with 15 bases sitting between them. TCRdb passed the PCR reads through MiXCR, listing each CDR3 protein once. This table has around 480,000 distinct CDR3 sequences, about a quarter appearing once. The chain is built from TRBV3-1 and TRBJ1-1; the D gene is possibly TRBD1 (6 bases). This receptor was obtained from a human donor in good health. Some libraries in this study had Jurkat cell RNA spiked in. The sample comprised naive CD8+ T cells from blood, with Jurkat cell RNA spiked in. Subset given: FACS-sorted CD8+CD4-CCR7+CD45RA+ naive T cells. CDR3 sequence: CASSPTGRLDTEAFF. As DNA, the CDR3 is TGTGCCAGCAGCCCCACAGGGAGGCTGGACACTGAAGCTTTCTTT.